Listed here are 12 T cell receptor beta chains from one sample, sequenced in a study of OX40 agonist ivuxolimab in advanced cancers. The data were produced by immunoSEQ multiplex PCR, yet TCRdb's version contains in-frame clones alone and is incomplete. The sample carries 50,000 or so clones, 81% recorded once. This material consisted of CD4+ or CD8+ T cells sorted from blood, taken in a trial of the OX40 agonist ivuxolimab. These receptors were taken from an adult with an advanced solid tumor such as melanoma, head and neck, liver or kidney cancer.

The V gene is TRBV2, the J gene TRBJ2-5; 16 nucleotides match TRBD2. Per the germline V gene, CDR1 is SNHLY and CDR2 is FYNNEI. V was pared by 8 bases and J by 2 bases, with 2 bases of the junction left unmatched. CDR3 length: 15 residues. CDR3 loop: CASSGLAGGQETQYF. CDR3 bases: TGTGCCAGCTCGGGACTAGCGGGGGGGCAAGAGACCCAGTACTTC.

This clone came up once. The genes are TRBV29-1 and TRBJ1-5; 8 bases match TRBD1. CDR1 and CDR2 from the germline V gene are SQVTM and ANQGSEA. This CDR3 is 13 amino acids long. Losses at the gene ends were 4 bases for V and 4 bases for J; bases not matched to a gene: 3. CDR3 DNA: TGCAGCGTTGTAACAGGGGGGAATCAGCCCCAGCATTTT. This gives the protein CSVVTGGNQPQHF.

The V gene is TRBV7-9, the J gene TRBJ2-5, with 14 bases lining up with TRBD2. The length of the CDR3 is 17 residues. Per germline, CDR1 SEHNR and CDR2 FQNEAQ (reference sequence). V was clipped by 4 bases and J by 5 bases; unmatched bases: 9. The CDR3 is CASSSPTSGGAWETQYF. Written as DNA, the CDR3 is TGTGCCAGCAGCTCCCCGACTAGCGGGGGGGCTTGGGAGACCCAGTACTTC.

V is TRBV28 and J is TRBJ1-1, with D uncertain. Trimming removed 6 bases from V and 1 base from J, with 15 bases in between. CDR3 size: 15 residues. The V gene's germline CDR1 is MDHEN and CDR2 SYDVKM. CDR3 loop: CASSPTTGWNTEAFF. As DNA, the CDR3 is TGTGCCAGCAGCCCCACCACGGGCTGGAACACTGAAGCTTTCTTT.

The V gene is TRBV6-1, the J gene TRBJ2-3; tentatively, D is TRBD2 (6 bases). V was cut by 7 bases and J by 4 bases, with 15 bases left in between. This CDR3 spans 14 amino acids. The germline V gene encodes CDR1 MNHNS and CDR2 SASEGT. Written as DNA, the CDR3 is TGTGCCAGCACCCCGACGGGGGATGCAGATACGCAGTATTTT. Translating it yields CASTPTGDADTQYF.

This rearrangement joins TRBV10-1 to TRBJ2-1, with a possible D match to TRBD2 (5 bases). Trimming pared 4 bases from V and 6 bases from J, leaving 19 bases between. Germline V gives CDR1 WNHNN, CDR2 SYGVQD (reference sequence). The CDR3 contains 16 residues. DNA for the CDR3: TGCGCCAGCAGTGGAAGTGGGTTCTCTAGCCCCAATGAGCAGTTCTTC. Translated, it gives CASSGSGFSSPNEQFF.

This clone was counted only a few times. The rearrangement uses TRBV7-3 and TRBJ1-4, with D tentatively TRBD1 (5 bases). This CDR3 comprises 18 residues. V gave up 4 bases and J gave up 6 bases, with 24 bases separating them. CDR1 SGHTA and CDR2 FQGTGA come from the germline V gene. Written as DNA, the CDR3 is TGTGCCAGCAGCTACCTCCCTGGGGGGGAGGAACGGGATGAAAAACTGTTTTTT. Its protein is CASSYLPGGEERDEKLFF.

The chain uses TRBV12-5 and TRBJ1-6; maybe TRBD1 (5 bases). V lost 6 bases, J lost 6 bases, and 9 bases lay in between. The CDR3 sequence is 13 residues long. CDR1 and CDR2 from the germline V gene are LGHNT and FRNRAP. CDR3 DNA sequence: TGTGCTAGTGGGGGGGTCTTTAATTCACCCCTCCACTTT. This translates into CASGGVFNSPLHF.

DNA of the CDR3: TGCGCCAGCAGCTTGGCCGGGGACAGGTATCAGCCCCAGCATTTT. Translating it yields CASSLAGDRYQPQHF. V usage is TRBV5-1 and J usage is TRBJ1-5; 8 bases are shared with TRBD1. CDR1 and CDR2 from the germline V gene are SGHRS and YFSETQ. This CDR3 is built from 15 residues. J was trimmed by 5 bases and V by 0 bases; bases with no gene match: 4.

The rearrangement uses TRBV6-6 and TRBJ1-5, with TRBD1 matching 8 bases. CDR1 and CDR2 from the germline V gene are MNHNY and SVGAGI (reference sequence). The CDR3 consists of 15 residues. V gave up 6 bases and J gave up 2 bases; unmatched junction bases: 6. The CDR3 coding sequence is TGTGCCAGCAGACAGACAGGGGTGGGCAATCAGCCCCAGCATTTT. Amino acid sequence: CASRQTGVGNQPQHF.

The J gene is TRBJ2-5, the V gene TRBV6-5; 8 positions agree with TRBD2. The V and J ends lost 5 bases and 4 bases, in that order; junction bases with no gene match: 6. CDR3 length: 14 residues. Germline assignment: CDR1 MNHEY and CDR2 SVGAGI. DNA of the CDR3: TGTGCCAGCAGTATTCGGGGGGGCTCAGAGACCCAGTACTTC. This encodes CASSIRGGSETQYF.

The genes are TRBV25-1 and TRBJ2-3; 8 bases are shared with TRBD2. The germline V gene encodes CDR1 MGHDK and CDR2 SYGVNS. The CDR3 extends over 14 amino acids. With 4 bases clipped from V and 6 bases from J, the junction kept 6 bases outside the gene matches. In nucleotides, the CDR3 is TGTGCCAGCAGTGTGGCGGGGGGTGCTGATACGCAGTATTTT. Protein: CASSVAGGADTQYF.